Sequencing of this TCR beta chain was carried out in a study of T cells in Graves' hyperthyroidism and ophthalmopathy. The study's findings and limits: A median approximately 6.5 months before onset, the model predicted ophthalmopathy.

What was amplified from RNA transcripts were TCR beta CDR3 regions. HTBI primers were used for first-round RT-PCR of the TCR CDR3. TCRdb independently ran MiXCR on the multiplex PCR reads; one entry per CDR3 protein. This sample yields hundreds of thousands of distinct CDR3 sequences, of which approximately 24% are seen a single time; about 11% belongs to the top ten. The ends were cut back, 0 bases at V and 5 bases at J, with 10 bases in the middle. This CDR3 region has 14 residues. Germline CDR1 reads ENHRY; CDR2 reads SYGVKD. Using about 10 ml of fresh peripheral blood, PBMCs were prepared. With respect to this clonotype: No antigen is known for it.

The source of this sequence is a woman aged 25 to 39 with Graves' ophthalmopathy. The sequenced sample was blood. The chain employs TRBV10-3 and TRBJ1-1, with D maybe TRBD1 (5 bases). The CDR3: CAISESVGGTEAFF. CDR3 in DNA: TGTGCCATCAGTGAGTCGGTGGGGGGGACTGAAGCTTTCTTT.